The next 19 T cell receptor beta chains were all read from a single sample in a study of T cell responses to AZD1222 COVID-19 vaccine. TCRdb's table, derived via immunoSEQ multiplex PCR, lists solely in-frame clones and lacks some. The repertoire holds about 140,000 clones, with approximately 95% as singletons. The sequences come from peripheral blood, collected on day 0 of MenACWY control vaccination. The source is an adult in good health.

The CDR3 loop reads CAISQLAGAYNEQFF. CDR3 DNA: TGTGCCATCAGCCAACTAGCGGGAGCCTACAATGAGCAGTTCTTC. V and J are TRBV10-3 and TRBJ2-1; 11 bases fit TRBD2. Germline trimming cut 6 bases from V and 2 bases from J; bases unmatched to any gene: 3. This CDR3 has 15 amino acids. Germline V gene sequence: CDR1 ENHRY, CDR2 SYGVKD.

V usage is TRBV7-2 and J usage is TRBJ1-1; TRBD1 aligns across 8 bases. The CDR3 length is 15 residues. V lost 1 base to trimming and J lost 3 bases; unmatched junction nucleotides: 4. Germline CDR1 and CDR2: SGHTA and FQGNSA. In DNA, the CDR3 is TGTGCCAGCAGCTTAGATCACAGGGGGGACACTGAAGCTTTCTTT. Translation gives CASSLDHRGDTEAFF.

This clone was seen once. A read error may account for a junction end that differs from germline. The chain recombines TRBV7-7 with TRBJ1-1; no firm D call. The germline V gene has CDR1 SSHAT and CDR2 FNYEAQ (reference sequence). The CDR3 contains 15 residues. CDR3: CASSPHAGENAEAFF. The CDR3 DNA reads as TGTGCCAGCAGCCCCCACGCAGGAGAGAACGCTGAAGCTTTCTTT.

The chain recombines TRBV10-3 with TRBJ1-3; maybe TRBD1 (5 bases). The germline V gene encodes CDR1 ENHRY and CDR2 SYGVKD. Trimming cost V 4 bases and J 4 bases, with 8 bases left between them. The CDR3 contains 13 residues. CDR3: CAISGTGGNTIYF. The CDR3 DNA follows: TGTGCCATCAGTGGAACAGGCGGAAACACCATATATTTT.

The chain uses TRBV6-6 and TRBJ1-2; maybe TRBD1 (6 bases). The CDR3 has 14 residues. CDR1 is MNHNY, CDR2 SVGAGI, per germline (reference sequence). V was clipped by 7 bases and J by 2 bases, with 14 bases between them. The CDR3 loop is CASTQGIFNYGYTF. DNA of the CDR3: TGTGCCAGCACTCAGGGGATTTTCAACTATGGCTACACCTTC.

The rearrangement uses TRBV6-5 and TRBJ1-2; D may be TRBD1 (5 bases). Germline CDR1 is MNHEY and CDR2 is SVGAGI. Deletions cut 4 bases from V and 4 bases from J, with 16 bases between. The CDR3 loop spans 15 amino acids. Here the CDR3 reads CASSSPGLGGYGYTF. CDR3 sequence (DNA): TGTGCCAGCAGTTCCCCCGGTCTCGGGGGCTATGGCTACACCTTC.

The rearrangement links TRBV27 to TRBJ1-3; weak D call: TRBD1 (5 bases). Trimming took off 4 bases at V and 9 bases at J, with 16 bases between the two ends. The germline gives CDR1 MNHEY, CDR2 SMNVEV (reference sequence). CDR3 length equals 14 residues. CDR3: CASSSRGGDGTIYF. The CDR3 region has the DNA TGTGCCAGCAGTTCCCGGGGAGGGGACGGCACCATATATTTT.

The chain links TRBV10-3 to TRBJ1-5, with unresolved D. The CDR3 runs to 13 residues. Germline CDR1 ENHRY, CDR2 SYGVKD. V was shortened by 7 bases and J by 1 base, with 8 bases between the two germline ends. The CDR3 sequence is CAITPDSNQPQHF. The CDR3, as DNA: TGTGCCATCACCCCAGACAGCAATCAGCCCCAGCATTTT.

V is TRBV7-3 and J is TRBJ2-1; D possibly corresponds to TRBD2 (6 bases). CDR3 size: 16 residues. Trimming took off 2 bases at V and 5 bases at J, with 16 bases between the two ends. CDR1 and CDR2 (germline): SGHTA, FQGTGA. The DNA of the CDR3 is TGTGCCAGCAGCTTAGAAGGTAATAGCGGCCACAATGAGCAGTTCTTC. Amino acids: CASSLEGNSGHNEQFF.

This chain connects TRBV3-1 (or the pseudogene TRBV3-2) to TRBJ1-2; D is ambiguous. The CDR3 contains 15 residues. In germline, CDR1 is LGHDT, CDR2 YNNKEL (reference sequence). The V and J ends lost 1 base and 3 bases respectively, with 12 bases between them. In DNA form, the CDR3 reads TGTGCCAGCAGCCAAGGTATAAGTGTTTACTATGGCTACACCTTC. Residues: CASSQGISVYYGYTF.

The rearrangement links TRBV18 to TRBJ2-5, with unresolved D. CDR1 and CDR2 from the germline V gene are KGHSH and LQKENI. This CDR3 spans 13 amino acids. Trimming stripped 4 bases from V and 1 base from J, with 7 bases between. For the CDR3, the DNA is TGTGCCAGCTCACTAGGGCCCCAAGAGACCCAGTACTTC. Residues: CASSLGPQETQYF. The complete variable domain, with remaining parts taken from reference TRBV18 and TRBJ2-5, reads NAGVMQNPRHLVRRRGQEARLRCSPMKGHSHVYWYRQLPEEGLKFMVYLQKENIIDESGMPKERFSAEFPKEGPSILRIQQVVRGDSAAYFCASSLGPQETQYFGPGTRLLVL.

V gene TRBV5-4 combines with J gene TRBJ2-1, with TRBD2 identical over 7 bases. CDR1 is SGHNT and CDR2 is YYREEE in the germline V gene (reference sequence). The V and J ends lost 0 bases and 0 bases, in that order; junction bases with no gene match: 3. The CDR3 length is 16 residues. This CDR3 is CASSLEAGSSYNEQFF. CDR3 sequence (DNA): TGTGCCAGCAGCTTGGAAGCGGGAAGCTCCTACAATGAGCAGTTCTTC.

The chain recombines TRBV12-3 or TRBV12-4 with TRBJ1-2, with D perhaps TRBD1 (5 bases). CDR3 length: 13 residues. Trimming stripped 3 bases from V and 8 bases from J, with 13 bases between. CDR3 sequence: CASSLGQGTGYTF. As DNA, the CDR3 is TGTGCCAGCAGTTTGGGGCAGGGTACCGGCTACACCTTC.

The V gene is TRBV7-2, the J gene TRBJ1-1, with D possibly matching TRBD1 (5 bases). Germline CDR1 SGHTA, CDR2 FQGNSA. V lost 0 bases, J lost 10 bases, and 12 bases lay in between. The CDR3 covers 13 residues. As DNA, the CDR3 is TGTGCCAGCAGCTTAGCCAGGGTTGGGGGAGCTTTCTTT. Translating gives CASSLARVGGAFF.

The CDR3 protein is CASSLELRNTEAFF. The CDR3 nucleotides read TGCGCCAGCAGCTTGGAGTTAAGGAACACTGAAGCTTTCTTT. The rearrangement joins TRBV5-1 to TRBJ1-1; D ambiguous. Germline V gene data show CDR1 as SGHRS and CDR2 as YFSETQ. V lost 0 bases, J lost 1 base, and 7 bases lay in between. The length of the CDR3 is 14 residues.

The chain combines TRBV6-5 with TRBJ1-2, with 8 positions matching TRBD1. The CDR3 covers 14 residues. The trim removed 5 bases at V and 6 bases at J, leaving 8 bases unmatched. Germline V gives CDR1 MNHEY, CDR2 SVGAGI. CDR3 sequence (DNA): TGTGCCAGCAGTAGACAGGGGATAAACGATGGCTACACCTTC. As protein: CASSRQGINDGYTF.

V and J are TRBV6-6 and TRBJ2-1; TRBD1 is a possible D gene (6 bases). Germline CDR1 is MNHNY and CDR2 is SVGAGI (reference sequence). The CDR3 length is 12 residues. The germline V and J ends were trimmed by 6 bases and 10 bases, with 13 bases remaining between them. CDR3 nucleotides: TGTGCCAGCAGGACAGGTCTGTTGGAGCAGTTCTTC. Its protein product is CASRTGLLEQFF.

The chain links TRBV14 to TRBJ1-5, with D maybe TRBD1 (5 bases). Trimming pared 0 bases from V and 2 bases from J, leaving 5 bases between. The CDR3 runs to 14 residues. Germline CDR1 reads SGHDN; CDR2 reads FVKESK. The CDR3 loop reads CASSQDRGNQPQHF. Here the CDR3 DNA reads TGTGCCAGCAGCCAAGACAGGGGCAATCAGCCCCAGCATTTT. Full variable domain (remainder filled in from reference TRBV14 and TRBJ1-5): EAGVTQFPSHSVIEKGQTVTLRCDPISGHDNLYWYRRVMGKEIKFLLHFVKESKQDESGMPNNRFLAERTGGTYSTLKVQPAELEDSGVYFCASSQDRGNQPQHFGDGTRLSIL.

The sample holds one count of this clone. The same CDR3 arises from other DNA sequences in this sample as well. This chain joins TRBV29-1 and TRBJ1-1; D gene ambiguous. The CDR3 runs to 12 residues. V was pared by 4 bases and J by 0 bases, with 6 bases between. Germline V gene lookup returns CDR1 SQVTM and CDR2 ANQGSEA. The CDR3 DNA is TGCAGCGTTGTTCGGTTGAACACTGAAGCTTTCTTT. Its protein product is CSVVRLNTEAFF.